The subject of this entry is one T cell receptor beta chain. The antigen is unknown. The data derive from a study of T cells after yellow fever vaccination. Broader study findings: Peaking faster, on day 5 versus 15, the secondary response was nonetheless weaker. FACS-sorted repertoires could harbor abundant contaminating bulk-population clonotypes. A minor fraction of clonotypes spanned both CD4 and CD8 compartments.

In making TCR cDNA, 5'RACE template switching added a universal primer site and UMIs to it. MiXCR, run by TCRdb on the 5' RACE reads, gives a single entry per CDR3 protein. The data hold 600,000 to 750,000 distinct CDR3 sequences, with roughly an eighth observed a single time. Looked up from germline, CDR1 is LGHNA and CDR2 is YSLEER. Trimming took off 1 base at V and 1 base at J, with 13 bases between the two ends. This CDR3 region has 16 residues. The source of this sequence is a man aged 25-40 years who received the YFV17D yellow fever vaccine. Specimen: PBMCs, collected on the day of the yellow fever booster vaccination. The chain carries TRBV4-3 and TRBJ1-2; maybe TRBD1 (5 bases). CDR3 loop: CASSQAASGINYGYTF. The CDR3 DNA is TGCGCCAGCAGCCAAGCGGCGTCAGGGATTAACTATGGCTACACCTTC.